These 23 T cell receptor beta chains were sequenced from one sample in a study of a mutant IDH1 vaccine in newly diagnosed glioma. Time point defined: week 11, during vaccination. In the vaccine, a single dose held 300 ug of the mutant IDH1 20-mer peptide, along with topical imiquimod. No antigen has been assigned to these receptors. Some clones are missing from TCRdb's copy, which holds only in-frame ones; the method was immunoSEQ multiplex PCR. Of 45,000 to 60,000 clones listed, over 75% are singletons. The sequencing here drew on PBMCs, taken from a glioma patient whose treatment included an IDH1 peptide vaccine. The receptors come from a man between 45 and 60 years old with glioma.

The genes are TRBV27 and TRBJ2-7; 7 positions agree with TRBD1. Germline-derived CDR1 and CDR2 are MNHEY and SMNVEV (reference sequence). This CDR3 region has 13 residues. V shed 7 bases, J shed 7 bases, and the junction held 10 bases outside the gene matches. This CDR3 reads CASIATGVGEQYF. CDR3 nucleotide sequence: TGTGCCAGCATCGCTACAGGGGTAGGGGAGCAGTACTTC.

The chain is built from TRBV30 and TRBJ2-6; D is unresolved. The CDR3 extends over 13 amino acids. Trimming took off 5 bases at V and 0 bases at J, with 5 bases between the two ends. Germline CDR1 and CDR2: GTSNPN and SVGIG (reference sequence). The CDR3 DNA sequence: TGTGCCTGGCGGGCCTCTGGGGCCAACGTCCTGACTTTC. Translating it yields CAWRASGANVLTF.

The J gene is TRBJ1-2, the V gene TRBV29-1, with D unresolved. V shed 0 bases and J shed 3 bases, with 11 bases lying between them. Germline V gene lookup returns CDR1 SQVTM and CDR2 ANQGSEA. The length of the CDR3 is 14 residues. The CDR3 DNA is TGCAGCGTTGAAGACAGATGGACTCACTATGGCTACACCTTC. Its translation is CSVEDRWTHYGYTF.

This clone has only a few counts. The genes are TRBV5-5 and TRBJ2-7, with TRBD1 as a possible D gene (5 bases). The germline V gene has CDR1 SGHKS and CDR2 YYEKEE (reference sequence). V was cut by 5 bases and J by 1 base, with 19 bases left in between. This CDR3 contains 16 residues. CDR3 nucleotide sequence: TGTGCCAGCAGACAGGACGCTGTAATTTGGTCCTACGAGCAGTACTTC. It is translated as CASRQDAVIWSYEQYF.

The table lists this clone with a count of one. The chain combines TRBV19 with TRBJ1-6, with TRBD1 matching over 8 bases. In germline, CDR1 is LNHDA, CDR2 SQIVND (reference sequence). Losses at the gene ends were 3 bases for V and 7 bases for J; bases not matched to a gene: 5. The CDR3 spans 15 residues. The CDR3 is CASSILDRENSPLHF. The CDR3, as DNA: TGTGCCAGTAGTATTCTGGACAGGGAGAATTCACCCCTCCACTTT. The whole variable domain, remainder taken from reference TRBV19 and TRBJ1-6, is DGGITQSPKYLFRKEGQNVTLSCEQNLNHDAMYWYRQDPGQGLRLIYYSQIVNDFQKGDIAEGYSVSREKKESFPLTVTSAQKNPTAFYLCASSILDRENSPLHFGNGTRLTVT.

This rearrangement joins TRBV5-1 to TRBJ2-3, with D perhaps TRBD1 or TRBD2 (5 bases each). Trimming pared 3 bases from V and 5 bases from J, leaving 13 bases between. CDR1 and CDR2 (germline): SGHRS, YFSETQ. The CDR3 runs to 14 residues. Here the CDR3 reads CASSSTGTGDTQYF. CDR3 DNA sequence: TGCGCCAGCAGCTCTACCGGGACCGGAGATACGCAGTATTTT.

The V and J genes are TRBV19 and TRBJ2-7, with unresolved D. The CDR3 runs 10 residues. V was pared by 8 bases and J by 4 bases, with 6 bases between. Germline CDR1 and CDR2: LNHDA and SQIVND (reference sequence). CDR3 DNA sequence: TGTGCCAGTGAGAATTACGAGCAGTACTTC. It yields the protein CASENYEQYF. Full variable domain (remainder filled in from reference TRBV19 and TRBJ2-7): DGGITQSPKYLFRKEGQNVTLSCEQNLNHDAMYWYRQDPGQGLRLIYYSQIVNDFQKGDIAEGYSVSREKKESFPLTVTSAQKNPTAFYLCASENYEQYFGPGTRLTVT.

J is TRBJ2-2 and V is TRBV29-1; TRBD2 aligns across 11 bases. V shed 7 bases, J shed 0 bases, and the junction held 4 bases outside the gene matches. The CDR3 consists of 15 residues. CDR1 and CDR2 from the germline V gene are SQVTM and ANQGSEA. The CDR3 DNA follows: TGCAGCGCCCGACTAGCGGGGACGAACACCGGGGAGCTGTTTTTT. Residues: CSARLAGTNTGELFF.

This clone was found once. This CDR3 reads CASSYRGGADEKLFF. The CDR3 nucleotides are TGTGCCAGCAGTTACCGGGGGGGGGCGGATGAAAAACTGTTTTTT. The chain joins TRBV6-6 to TRBJ1-4, with D maybe TRBD1 (6 bases). CDR3 length: 15 residues. Germline V CDR1 and CDR2: MNHNY, SVGAGI (reference sequence). Trimming shortened V by 2 bases and J by 6 bases, and 13 bases separated the two germline ends.

This clone was detected only a few times. The chain links TRBV5-1 to TRBJ2-1; TRBD2 matches 14 bases. With V trimmed by 3 bases and J by 5 bases, 1 base remained unmatched. This CDR3 comprises 15 residues. Germline V CDR1 and CDR2: SGHRS, YFSETQ. CDR3 in DNA: TGCGCCAGCAGCTCGGGACTAGCGGGAGACAATGAGCAGTTCTTC. Residues: CASSSGLAGDNEQFF.

This chain links TRBV11-2 with TRBJ1-6; 8 bases map to TRBD1. V lost 10 bases to trimming and J lost 10 bases; unmatched junction nucleotides: 12. The CDR3 spans 14 residues. Germline V gene sequence: CDR1 SGHAT, CDR2 FQNNGV. As DNA, the CDR3 is TGTGCCACCTCCGACAGGGGCTCTCGGTCACCCCTCCACTTT. It translates to CATSDRGSRSPLHF.

J is TRBJ2-2 and V is TRBV2; D is perhaps TRBD1 (7 bases). V shed 6 bases and J shed 5 bases, with 10 bases lying between them. CDR1 and CDR2 (germline): SNHLY, FYNNEI. The CDR3 covers 13 residues. The CDR3 nucleotides are TGTGCCAGCAGGGCAGGGGGGACCGGGGAGCTGTTTTTT. Amino acid sequence: CASRAGGTGELFF. The complete variable domain, with remaining parts taken from reference TRBV2 and TRBJ2-2, reads EPEVTQTPSHQVTQMGQEVILRCVPISNHLYFYWYRQILGQKVEFLVSFYNNEISEKSEIFDDQFSVERPDGSNFTLKIRSTKLEDSAMYFCASRAGGTGELFFGEGSRLTVL.

The CDR3 DNA reads as TGTGCCAGCAGCTTCTCCAAGCTAGGGGGCGACCTTGAGGCTTTCTTT. Its translation is CASSFSKLGGDLEAFF. The rearrangement joins TRBV7-8 to TRBJ1-1; 7 bases match TRBD1. Germline trimming cut 3 bases from V and 11 bases from J; bases unmatched to any gene: 18. CDR1 and CDR2 (germline): SGHVS, FQNEAQ. This CDR3 region has 16 residues. The variable domain in full, completed from reference TRBV7-8 and TRBJ1-1, reads GAGVSQSPRYKVAKRGQDVALRCDPISGHVSLFWYQQALGQGPEFLTYFQNEAQLDKSGLPSDRFFAERPEGSVSTLKIQRTQQEDSAVYLCASSFSKLGGDLEAFFGQGTRLTVV.

The V and J genes are TRBV2 and TRBJ1-5; D unclear. CDR1 is SNHLY, CDR2 FYNNEI, per germline. The CDR3 sequence is 16 residues long. Trimming removed 7 bases at V and 0 bases at J, with 16 bases between. CDR3 coding DNA: TGTGCCAGCAAGGAAGGGAGAATGAATAGCAATCAGCCCCAGCATTTT. This codes for CASKEGRMNSNQPQHF.

V and J are TRBV7-3 and TRBJ1-4, with 7 positions matching TRBD1. The V gene end was trimmed by 6 bases and the J gene end by 6 bases; junction bases not matched to a gene: 13. Germline V lookup: CDR1 SGHTA, CDR2 FQGTGA. This CDR3 has 16 amino acids. CDR3 sequence (DNA): TGTGCCAGCAGTCGGACAGGAACGAGCCCTGATGAAAAACTGTTTTTT. Amino acids: CASSRTGTSPDEKLFF.

The gene calls are TRBV21-1 and TRBJ1-1; the D call TRBD1 from the table was never checked on the DNA. TRBV21-1 is recorded as a pseudogene. The CDR3 sequence is 16 residues long. The CDR3 spells CASSKAWPPLNTEAFF. The CDR3, as DNA: TGTGCCAGCAGCAAAGCTTGGCCGCCGCTGAACACTGAAGCTTTCTTT.

The V and J genes are TRBV6-1 and TRBJ2-7; maybe TRBD1 (5 bases). Germline V gives CDR1 MNHNS, CDR2 SASEGT. The CDR3 is 12 amino acids. With 9 bases removed from V and 2 bases from J, the gap between germline ends came to 11 bases. The CDR3, as DNA: TGTGCCAGTAGCAGGGAAACCTACGAGCAGTACTTC. It is translated as CASSRETYEQYF.

J is TRBJ2-7 and V is TRBV10-3; the match to TRBD2 covers 15 bases. Germline CDR1 and CDR2: ENHRY and SYGVKD. Trimming took 0 bases from V and 3 from J; bases not matched to a gene: 9. This CDR3 spans 19 amino acids. The CDR3 spells CAISESTGEGLAGGYEQYF. Written as DNA, the CDR3 is TGTGCCATCAGTGAGTCGACAGGGGAGGGACTAGCGGGGGGCTACGAGCAGTACTTC.

V usage is TRBV14 and J usage is TRBJ2-1, with 8 bases fitting TRBD2. The CDR3 covers 15 residues. Germline values: CDR1 SGHDN, CDR2 FVKESK. The J segment lost 8 bases and the V segment lost 1 base, leaving 7 bases of the junction unmatched. CDR3 amino acids: CASSQASGGPHEQFF. The CDR3 DNA reads TGTGCCAGCAGCCAAGCCAGCGGGGGCCCCCATGAGCAGTTCTTC.

In its sample, this clone was seen once. V usage is TRBV28 and J usage is TRBJ1-1, with a weak D call TRBD1 (6 bases). Germline V lookup: CDR1 MDHEN, CDR2 SYDVKM. V dropped 10 bases and J dropped 4 bases, with 19 bases sitting between them. CDR3 length equals 14 residues. CDR3 amino acids: CATVNRVGGTEAFF. As DNA, the CDR3 is TGTGCCACCGTGAACAGGGTTGGGGGCACTGAAGCTTTCTTT.

The chain joins TRBV5-8 to TRBJ2-3; TRBD2 matches at 11 bases. V lost 0 bases and J lost 7; bases outside the gene matches: 7. The CDR3 runs to 16 residues. Germline V gene lookup returns CDR1 SGHTS and CDR2 YDEGEE. Written as DNA, the CDR3 is TGTGCCAGCAGCTTGGATGGGACTAGCGGTACAAATACGCAGTATTTT. Translated: CASSLDGTSGTNTQYF.

This rearrangement joins TRBV9 to TRBJ2-3; 11 positions match TRBD2. The CDR3 sequence is 20 residues long. Germline V lookup: CDR1 SGDLS, CDR2 YYNGEE. Trimming removed 3 bases from V and 3 bases from J; junction bases left unmatched: 18. The CDR3 region has the DNA TGTGCCAGCAGCGCTTCCGGGACAGGGAGAACTAGCGGGAGAACAGATACGCAGTATTTT. This codes for CASSASGTGRTSGRTDTQYF.

The chain combines TRBV14 with TRBJ2-7; no definite D call. Germline V gives CDR1 SGHDN, CDR2 FVKESK. This CDR3 contains 11 residues. Trimming left V 1 base short and J 4 bases short, with 2 bases between. CDR3 residues: CASSQAYEQYF. DNA of the CDR3: TGTGCCAGCAGCCAAGCTTACGAGCAGTACTTC.